Each of the 8 T cell receptor beta chains below was sequenced from the same sample in a study of OX40 agonist ivuxolimab in advanced cancers. Profiled with immunoSEQ multiplex PCR; TCRdb holds only in-frame clones, not every one. The sample includes approximately 48,000 clones, around 87% of them seen just once. The source was CD4+ or CD8+ T cells sorted from blood, collected in a trial of the OX40 agonist ivuxolimab. These receptor sequences come from an adult with an advanced solid tumor such as melanoma, head and neck, liver or kidney cancer.

The J gene is TRBJ1-1, the V gene TRBV9; 7 nucleotides line up with TRBD1. V gave up 3 bases and J gave up 5 bases; unmatched junction bases: 13. This CDR3 comprises 16 residues. Per germline, CDR1 SGDLS and CDR2 YYNGEE. Here the CDR3 reads CASSATGAMRGTEAFF. CDR3 bases: TGTGCCAGCAGCGCCACAGGGGCTATGAGGGGGACTGAAGCTTTCTTT.

This clone appeared once. The chain couples TRBV9 to TRBJ1-1; possible D gene TRBD1, 5 bases. Trimming removed 4 bases at V and 11 bases at J, with 21 bases between. The CDR3 has 14 amino acids. In germline, CDR1 is SGDLS, CDR2 YYNGEE. CDR3 sequence (DNA): TGTGCCAGCAGCCCCCACGCGGGAGGGGATGGCGCTTTCTTT. This gives the protein CASSPHAGGDGAFF.

The chain recombines TRBV30 with TRBJ1-1, with TRBD1 identical over 7 bases. The CDR3 is made up of 12 amino acids. From germline, CDR1 is GTSNPN and CDR2 SVGIG (reference sequence). With 0 bases clipped from V and 7 bases from J, the junction kept 2 bases outside the gene matches. CDR3 DNA sequence: TGTGCCTGGAGTGTAACAGGGGATGAAGCTTTCTTT. The encoded protein is CAWSVTGDEAFF.

The chain employs TRBV6-5 and TRBJ1-2; 9 bases agree with TRBD1. The CDR3 totals 15 residues. With 4 bases clipped from V and 4 bases from J, the junction kept 7 bases outside the gene matches. Germline CDR1 reads MNHEY; CDR2 reads SVGAGI. The CDR3 loop reads CASSSGQGSSYGYTF. CDR3 coding DNA: TGTGCCAGCAGTTCAGGACAGGGGAGCAGCTATGGCTACACCTTC.

The chain employs TRBV5-6 and TRBJ2-5; TRBD2 is a possible D gene (6 bases). Trimming took off 4 bases at V and 5 bases at J, with 18 bases between the two ends. The length of the CDR3 is 15 residues. The germline CDR1 and CDR2 sequences are SGHDT and YYEEEE. Here the CDR3 reads CASSLSLAPGETQYF. The CDR3 DNA is TGTGCCAGCAGCCTCTCACTAGCTCCCGGGGAGACCCAGTACTTC.

The V and J genes are TRBV19 and TRBJ2-1; 8 bases are shared with TRBD2. The ends lost 3 bases at V and 9 bases at J; junction bases unmatched: 4. Germline loops: CDR1 LNHDA, CDR2 SQIVND (reference sequence). The CDR3 runs to 13 residues. The CDR3 coding sequence is TGTGCCAGTAGTATTGGACTAGCTCTTGAGCAGTTCTTC. It translates to CASSIGLALEQFF.

The chain is built from TRBV11-3 and TRBJ1-4, with 7 nucleotides matching TRBD1. V was pared by 5 bases and J by 0 bases, with 6 bases of the junction left unmatched. CDR1 is SGHNT and CDR2 is YENEEA in the germline V gene. This CDR3 is built from 16 residues. CDR3 in amino acids: CASSQTGYATNEKLFF. CDR3 coding DNA: TGTGCCAGCAGCCAGACAGGGTATGCAACTAATGAAAAACTGTTTTTT.

The rearrangement links TRBV5-1 to TRBJ2-7; D ambiguous. The germline V and J ends were trimmed by 5 bases and 4 bases, with 22 bases remaining between them. The CDR3 runs 16 residues. The germline gives CDR1 SGHRS, CDR2 YFSETQ. The CDR3 protein is CASSQESFFLPYEQYF. The CDR3 bases are TGCGCCAGCAGTCAGGAGTCATTCTTTCTGCCGTACGAGCAGTACTTC.